The 2 T cell receptor beta chains presented below share a single source sample, sequenced in a study of cytomegalovirus exposure and HLA in healthy donors. Vbeta (60) and Jbeta (13) primers were used in the PCR. The table came from immunoSEQ multiplex PCR; TCRdb's copy has only in-frame clones and leaves some out. This table holds roughly 100,000 clones, 81% found once. The sequencing sample was made of PBMCs. The receptors were gathered from a human donor in good health.

The chain is built from TRBV19 and TRBJ1-2, with D tentatively TRBD1 (6 bases). CDR1 and CDR2 from the germline V gene are LNHDA and SQIVND (reference sequence). CDR3 size: 13 residues. V lost 3 bases, J lost 8 bases, and 13 bases lay in between. The CDR3 reads CASSIPGAGGYTF. The CDR3 coding sequence is TGTGCCAGTAGTATCCCAGGGGCAGGGGGCTACACCTTC.

This rearrangement joins TRBV29-1 to TRBJ2-1; 9 bases map to TRBD1. CDR1 and CDR2 (germline): SQVTM, ANQGSEA. The J segment lost 6 bases and the V segment lost 6 bases, leaving 6 bases of the junction unmatched. The CDR3 runs to 13 residues. The CDR3 loop reads CSVTPGQGNEQFF. The CDR3, as DNA: TGCAGCGTAACTCCGGGACAGGGCAATGAGCAGTTCTTC.